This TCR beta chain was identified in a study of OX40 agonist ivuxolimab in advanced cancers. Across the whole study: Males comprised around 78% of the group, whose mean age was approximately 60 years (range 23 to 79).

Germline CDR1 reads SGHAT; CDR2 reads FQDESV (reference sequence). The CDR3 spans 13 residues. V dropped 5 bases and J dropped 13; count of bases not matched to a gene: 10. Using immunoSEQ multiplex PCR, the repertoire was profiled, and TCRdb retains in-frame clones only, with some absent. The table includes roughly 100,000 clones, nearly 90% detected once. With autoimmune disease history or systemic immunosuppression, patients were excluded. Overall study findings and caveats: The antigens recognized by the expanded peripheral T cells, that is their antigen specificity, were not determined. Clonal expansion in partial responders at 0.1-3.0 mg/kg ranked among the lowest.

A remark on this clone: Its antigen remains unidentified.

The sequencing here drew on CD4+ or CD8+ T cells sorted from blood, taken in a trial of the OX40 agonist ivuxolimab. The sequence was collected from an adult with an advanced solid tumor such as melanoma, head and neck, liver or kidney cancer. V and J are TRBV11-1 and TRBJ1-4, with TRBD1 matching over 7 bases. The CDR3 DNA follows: TGTGCCAGCAGCACCCGACAGGGAGTCAGACTGTTTTTT. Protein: CASSTRQGVRLFF.